The 12 T cell receptor beta chains below were found in one sample sequenced in a study of T cells after yellow fever vaccination. MiXCR, applied by TCRdb to the 5' RACE reads, yields one record per CDR3 protein. The sample shows hundreds of thousands of distinct CDR3 sequences, around 10% of them seen only once. The source material was PBMCs, sampled on the day of the first yellow fever vaccination. The receptors originated from a man aged 18-30 years who received the YFV17D yellow fever vaccine.

This clonotype was seen a handful of times. The chain is built from TRBV4-2 and TRBJ2-1, with TRBD2 identical over 9 bases. Germline CDR1 and CDR2: LGHNA and YNFKEQ. Germline trimming cut 0 bases from V and 7 bases from J; bases unmatched to any gene: 4. The CDR3 runs to 15 residues. Here the CDR3 reads CASSQEAGGPNEQFF. DNA of the CDR3: TGTGCCAGCAGCCAAGAGGCGGGGGGGCCGAATGAGCAGTTCTTC.

This clonotype came up a few times. The chain combines TRBV28 with TRBJ1-5; the match to TRBD1 covers 10 bases. V dropped 2 bases and J dropped 2; count of bases not matched to a gene: 12. The CDR3 consists of 19 residues. CDR1 is MDHEN and CDR2 is SYDVKM in the germline V gene. The CDR3 sequence is CASSLIRQGADSGNQPQHF. DNA for the CDR3: TGTGCCAGCAGTTTAATCCGACAGGGGGCGGACAGCGGCAATCAGCCCCAGCATTTT. The full variable domain, its missing parts supplied by reference TRBV28 and TRBJ1-5, is DVKVTQSSRYLVKRTGEKVFLECVQDMDHENMFWYRQDPGLGLRLIYFSYDVKMKEKGDIPEGYSVSREKKERFSLILESASTNQTSMYLCASSLIRQGADSGNQPQHFGDGTRLSIL.

V and J are TRBV28 and TRBJ2-1; 10 nucleotides match TRBD1. Germline lookup yields CDR1 MDHEN and CDR2 SYDVKM. This CDR3 has 15 residues. Trimming took 7 bases from V and 9 from J; bases not matched to a gene: 12. CDR3 bases: TGTGCCAGCACCACCGTGGGACAGGGGTTGACTGAGCAGTTCTTC. This translates into CASTTVGQGLTEQFF.

V gene TRBV18 combines with J gene TRBJ2-1, with D perhaps given as TRBD1 or TRBD2 (5 bases each). CDR3 length: 12 residues. V gave up 1 base and J gave up 13 bases, with 11 bases separating them. CDR1 is KGHSH and CDR2 is LQKENI in the germline V gene. CDR3 residues: CASSPLMGDQFF. As DNA, the CDR3 is TGTGCCAGCTCACCACTTATGGGGGATCAGTTCTTC.

In this sample, this clonotype turned up a few times. This rearrangement joins TRBV7-6 to TRBJ1-2; 9 bases fit TRBD1. The CDR3 runs to 16 residues. Germline V lookup: CDR1 SGHVS, CDR2 FNYEAQ. V was clipped by 5 bases and J by 4 bases; unmatched bases: 11. The CDR3 reads CASSHLAGQGSYGYTF. CDR3 DNA: TGTGCCAGCAGCCACCTGGCGGGACAGGGATCCTATGGCTACACCTTC.

The chain recombines TRBV28 with TRBJ1-2, with D perhaps matching TRBD1 (6 bases). The CDR3 is made up of 17 amino acids. V was shortened by 5 bases and J by 1 base, with 20 bases between the two germline ends. CDR1 and CDR2 (germline): MDHEN, SYDVKM. The CDR3 nucleotides are TGTGCCAGCAGTCCTCCCCAGTACAGGGACCATAACTATGGCTACACCTTC. Amino acid sequence: CASSPPQYRDHNYGYTF.

The gene calls are TRBV6-5 and TRBJ2-7; D is unclear. Trimming removed 2 bases at V and 5 bases at J, with 13 bases between. Germline CDR1 MNHEY, CDR2 SVGAGI. CDR3 size: 14 residues. CDR3: CASSYLEVSNEQYV. CDR3 DNA: TGTGCCAGCAGTTACCTAGAGGTGAGCAACGAGCAGTACGTC.

CDR3 DNA: TGTGCCAGCAGTTATCGACAGGGGAAGGGCTACGAGCAGTACTTC. Translated: CASSYRQGKGYEQYF. V is TRBV6-5 and J is TRBJ2-7; TRBD1 matches 8 bases. V lost 3 bases and J lost 3; bases outside the gene matches: 7. The germline V gene encodes CDR1 MNHEY and CDR2 SVGAGI. The CDR3 is made up of 15 amino acids.

The V and J genes are TRBV23-1 and TRBJ1-1, with no clear D. TRBV23-1 counts as an open reading frame of uncertain function. V was trimmed by 1 base and J by 0 bases, leaving 12 bases between them. The CDR3 length is 16 residues. DNA for the CDR3: TGCGCCAGCAGTCAATGTGTCGGCAGCCTGAACACTGAAGCTTTCTTT. It translates to CASSQCVGSLNTEAFF.

This clonotype was detected only a few times. The rearrangement links TRBV27 to TRBJ2-3; 8 bases map to TRBD2. V lost 7 bases, J lost 0 bases, and 12 bases stayed unmatched. The CDR3 totals 17 residues. Germline assignment: CDR1 MNHEY and CDR2 SMNVEV (reference sequence). The CDR3 loop is CASTPWGGGPSTDTQYF. Written as DNA, the CDR3 is TGTGCCAGCACCCCTTGGGGCGGGGGGCCCAGCACAGATACGCAGTATTTT.

This clonotype was seen more than once but under ten times. This chain joins TRBV4-1 and TRBJ2-3; 9 bases align to TRBD2. This CDR3 contains 16 residues. With V trimmed by 2 bases and J by 1 base, 4 bases remained unmatched. Germline CDR1 MGHRA, CDR2 YSYEKL. The chain's CDR3 is CASSQTPSGGTDTQYF. The CDR3 region has the DNA TGCGCCAGCAGCCAAACCCCTAGCGGGGGCACAGATACGCAGTATTTT.

This sequence joins TRBV28 and TRBJ1-5; D uncertain. Trimming took 10 bases from V and 9 from J, leaving 16 bases between them. Germline-derived CDR1 and CDR2 are MDHEN and SYDVKM. The CDR3 is 12 amino acids. CDR3 sequence (DNA): TGTGCCACGGGGAAGCCCCTGCGGCCCCAGCATTTT. Translation gives CATGKPLRPQHF.